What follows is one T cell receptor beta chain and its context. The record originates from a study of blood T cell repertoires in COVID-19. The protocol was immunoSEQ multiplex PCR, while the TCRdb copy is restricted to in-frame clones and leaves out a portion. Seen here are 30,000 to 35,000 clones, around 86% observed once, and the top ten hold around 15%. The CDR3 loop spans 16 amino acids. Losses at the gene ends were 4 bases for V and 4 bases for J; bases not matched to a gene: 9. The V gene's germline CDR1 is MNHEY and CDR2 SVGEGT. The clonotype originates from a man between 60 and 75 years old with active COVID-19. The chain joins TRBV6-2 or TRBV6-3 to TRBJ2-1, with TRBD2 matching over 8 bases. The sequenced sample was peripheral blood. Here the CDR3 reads CASSSEKLAGYNEQFF. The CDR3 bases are TGTGCCAGCAGTTCCGAAAAGTTAGCGGGGTACAATGAGCAGTTCTTC.